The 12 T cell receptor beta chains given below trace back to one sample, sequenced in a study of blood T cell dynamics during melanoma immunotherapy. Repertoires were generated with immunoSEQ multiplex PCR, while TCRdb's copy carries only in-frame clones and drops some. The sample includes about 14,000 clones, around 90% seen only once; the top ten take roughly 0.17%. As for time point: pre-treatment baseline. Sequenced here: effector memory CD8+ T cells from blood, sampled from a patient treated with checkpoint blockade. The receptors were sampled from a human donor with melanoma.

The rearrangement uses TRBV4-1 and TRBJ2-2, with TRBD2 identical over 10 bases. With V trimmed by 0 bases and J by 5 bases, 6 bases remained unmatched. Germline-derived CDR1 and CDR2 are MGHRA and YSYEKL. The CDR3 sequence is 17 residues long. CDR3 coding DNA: TGCGCCAGCAGCCAAGATTGGAGCGGGAGGGGAACCGGGGAGCTGTTTTTT. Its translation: CASSQDWSGRGTGELFF.

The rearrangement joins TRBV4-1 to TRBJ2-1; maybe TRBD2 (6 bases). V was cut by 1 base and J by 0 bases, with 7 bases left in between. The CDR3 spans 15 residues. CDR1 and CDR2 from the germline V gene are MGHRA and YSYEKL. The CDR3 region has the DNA TGCGCCAGCAGCCAAGTCGGGAGCTCCTACAATGAGCAGTTCTTC. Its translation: CASSQVGSSYNEQFF.

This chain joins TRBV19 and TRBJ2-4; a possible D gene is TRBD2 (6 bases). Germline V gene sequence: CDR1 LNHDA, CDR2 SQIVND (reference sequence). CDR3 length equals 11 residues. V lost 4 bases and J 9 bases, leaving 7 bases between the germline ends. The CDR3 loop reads CASSTSAIQYF. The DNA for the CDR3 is TGTGCCAGTAGTACTAGCGCCATTCAGTACTTC.

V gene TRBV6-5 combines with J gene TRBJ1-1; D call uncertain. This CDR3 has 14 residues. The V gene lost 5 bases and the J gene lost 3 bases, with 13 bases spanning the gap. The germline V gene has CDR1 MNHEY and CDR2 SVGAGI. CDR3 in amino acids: CASSAILLDTEAFF. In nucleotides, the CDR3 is TGTGCCAGCAGTGCTATCCTACTTGACACTGAAGCTTTCTTT.

CDR3 in DNA: TGTGCCAGCAGCCAGGGACGCGGCGGCTACGAGCAGTACTTC. Translated: CASSQGRGGYEQYF. The rearrangement joins TRBV11-2 to TRBJ2-7; D possibly uses TRBD1 or TRBD2 (5 bases each). The V end lost 5 bases, the J end lost 3 bases, and 14 bases lay between the germline ends. The CDR3 has 14 amino acids. Germline loops: CDR1 SGHAT, CDR2 FQNNGV. The whole variable domain, filled in from reference TRBV11-2 and TRBJ2-7, reads EAGVAQSPRYKIIEKRQSVAFWCNPISGHATLYWYQQILGQGPKLLIQFQNNGVVDDSQLPKDRFSAERLKGVDSTLKIQPAKLEDSAVYLCASSQGRGGYEQYFGPGTRLTVT.

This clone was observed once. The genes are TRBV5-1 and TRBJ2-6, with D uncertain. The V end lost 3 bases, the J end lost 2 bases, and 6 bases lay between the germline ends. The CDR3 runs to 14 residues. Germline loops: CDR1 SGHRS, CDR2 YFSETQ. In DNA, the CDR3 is TGCGCCAGCAGCTCGATGCCTGGGGCCAACGTCCTGACTTTC. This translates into CASSSMPGANVLTF.

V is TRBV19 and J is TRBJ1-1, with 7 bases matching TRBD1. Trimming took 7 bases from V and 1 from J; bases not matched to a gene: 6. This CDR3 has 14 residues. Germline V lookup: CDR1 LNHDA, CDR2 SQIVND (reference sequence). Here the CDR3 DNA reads TGTGCCAGTACTCTAGGACAGGCGAACACTGAAGCTTTCTTT. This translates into CASTLGQANTEAFF. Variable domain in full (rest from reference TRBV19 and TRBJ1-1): DGGITQSPKYLFRKEGQNVTLSCEQNLNHDAMYWYRQDPGQGLRLIYYSQIVNDFQKGDIAEGYSVSREKKESFPLTVTSAQKNPTAFYLCASTLGQANTEAFFGQGTRLTVV.

CDR3: CSGLGQGFSGYTF. In DNA form, the CDR3 reads TGCAGCGGCCTGGGACAGGGTTTTAGTGGCTACACCTTC. This chain connects TRBV29-1 to TRBJ1-2, with 9 bases matching TRBD1. Germline-derived CDR1 and CDR2 are SQVTM and ANQGSEA. V shed 7 bases and J 7 bases; nucleotides not matched to a gene: 10. The CDR3 consists of 13 residues.

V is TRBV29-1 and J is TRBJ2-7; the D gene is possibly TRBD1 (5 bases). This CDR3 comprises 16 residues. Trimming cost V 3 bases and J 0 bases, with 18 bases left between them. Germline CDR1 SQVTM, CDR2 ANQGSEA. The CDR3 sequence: CSVDGPLKGASYEQYF. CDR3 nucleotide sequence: TGCAGCGTTGACGGTCCCTTGAAAGGGGCCTCCTACGAGCAGTACTTC.

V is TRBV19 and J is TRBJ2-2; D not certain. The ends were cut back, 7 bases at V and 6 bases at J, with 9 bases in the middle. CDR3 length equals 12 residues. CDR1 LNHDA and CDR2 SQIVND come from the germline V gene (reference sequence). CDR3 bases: TGTGCCAGTAACACTGGGGCCGGGGAGCTGTTTTTT. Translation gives CASNTGAGELFF.

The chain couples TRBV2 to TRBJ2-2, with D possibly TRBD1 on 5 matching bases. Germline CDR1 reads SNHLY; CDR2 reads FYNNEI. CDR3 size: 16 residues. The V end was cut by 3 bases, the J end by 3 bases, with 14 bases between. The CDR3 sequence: CASSDEGQGDTGELFF. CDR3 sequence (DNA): TGTGCCAGCAGTGATGAAGGGCAGGGCGACACCGGGGAGCTGTTTTTT.

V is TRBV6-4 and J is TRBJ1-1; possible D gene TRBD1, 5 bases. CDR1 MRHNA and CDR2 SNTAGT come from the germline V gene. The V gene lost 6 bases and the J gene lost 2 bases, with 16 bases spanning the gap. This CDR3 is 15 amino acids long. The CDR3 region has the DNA TGTGCCAGCAGCACCACCGGGGCACCTAACACTGAAGCTTTCTTT. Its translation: CASSTTGAPNTEAFF.